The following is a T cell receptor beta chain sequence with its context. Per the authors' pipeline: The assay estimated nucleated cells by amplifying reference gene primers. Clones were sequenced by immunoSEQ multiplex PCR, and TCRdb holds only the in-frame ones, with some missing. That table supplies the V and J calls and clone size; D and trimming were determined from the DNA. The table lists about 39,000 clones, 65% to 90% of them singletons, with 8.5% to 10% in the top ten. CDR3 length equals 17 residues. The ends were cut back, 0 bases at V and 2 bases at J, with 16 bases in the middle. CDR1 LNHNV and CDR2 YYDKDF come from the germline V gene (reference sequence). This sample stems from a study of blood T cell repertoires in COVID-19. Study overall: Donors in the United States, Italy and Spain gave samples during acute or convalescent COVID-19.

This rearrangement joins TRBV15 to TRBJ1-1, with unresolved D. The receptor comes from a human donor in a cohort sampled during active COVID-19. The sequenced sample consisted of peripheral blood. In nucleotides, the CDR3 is TGTGCCACCAGCAGAGACCCTTACCGCGGCGAAAACACTGAAGCTTTCTTT. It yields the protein CATSRDPYRGENTEAFF.